This T cell receptor (beta chain) was found in a study of blood T cell repertoires in COVID-19. The overall study: Nucleic acid was either cDNA or gDNA, and it came from T cells, B-cell-depleted T cells, or PBMCs.

Per the study methods: Amplification of reference gene primers provided the estimated nucleated cell counts. Libraries were prepared by immunoSEQ multiplex PCR; TCRdb keeps only in-frame clonotypes and omits some of them. The V and J calls and clone size were taken over from that table, and D and trimming were inferred from the DNA. Of roughly 230,000 clones listed, roughly 84% are singletons. CDR1 and CDR2 (germline): MNHEY, SVGEGT. CDR3 length equals 18 residues. V lost 5 bases, J lost 0 bases, and 7 bases stayed unmatched. The sequence was obtained from a man aged 40-49 years with acute or convalescent COVID-19. The rearrangement joins TRBV6-2 or TRBV6-3 to TRBJ2-1, with TRBD2 matching 13 bases. Specimen: peripheral blood. As DNA, the CDR3 is TGTGCCAGCAGTCAACCGGGACTAGCGGGGAGCTCCTACAATGAGCAGTTCTTC. Its translation: CASSQPGLAGSSYNEQFF.